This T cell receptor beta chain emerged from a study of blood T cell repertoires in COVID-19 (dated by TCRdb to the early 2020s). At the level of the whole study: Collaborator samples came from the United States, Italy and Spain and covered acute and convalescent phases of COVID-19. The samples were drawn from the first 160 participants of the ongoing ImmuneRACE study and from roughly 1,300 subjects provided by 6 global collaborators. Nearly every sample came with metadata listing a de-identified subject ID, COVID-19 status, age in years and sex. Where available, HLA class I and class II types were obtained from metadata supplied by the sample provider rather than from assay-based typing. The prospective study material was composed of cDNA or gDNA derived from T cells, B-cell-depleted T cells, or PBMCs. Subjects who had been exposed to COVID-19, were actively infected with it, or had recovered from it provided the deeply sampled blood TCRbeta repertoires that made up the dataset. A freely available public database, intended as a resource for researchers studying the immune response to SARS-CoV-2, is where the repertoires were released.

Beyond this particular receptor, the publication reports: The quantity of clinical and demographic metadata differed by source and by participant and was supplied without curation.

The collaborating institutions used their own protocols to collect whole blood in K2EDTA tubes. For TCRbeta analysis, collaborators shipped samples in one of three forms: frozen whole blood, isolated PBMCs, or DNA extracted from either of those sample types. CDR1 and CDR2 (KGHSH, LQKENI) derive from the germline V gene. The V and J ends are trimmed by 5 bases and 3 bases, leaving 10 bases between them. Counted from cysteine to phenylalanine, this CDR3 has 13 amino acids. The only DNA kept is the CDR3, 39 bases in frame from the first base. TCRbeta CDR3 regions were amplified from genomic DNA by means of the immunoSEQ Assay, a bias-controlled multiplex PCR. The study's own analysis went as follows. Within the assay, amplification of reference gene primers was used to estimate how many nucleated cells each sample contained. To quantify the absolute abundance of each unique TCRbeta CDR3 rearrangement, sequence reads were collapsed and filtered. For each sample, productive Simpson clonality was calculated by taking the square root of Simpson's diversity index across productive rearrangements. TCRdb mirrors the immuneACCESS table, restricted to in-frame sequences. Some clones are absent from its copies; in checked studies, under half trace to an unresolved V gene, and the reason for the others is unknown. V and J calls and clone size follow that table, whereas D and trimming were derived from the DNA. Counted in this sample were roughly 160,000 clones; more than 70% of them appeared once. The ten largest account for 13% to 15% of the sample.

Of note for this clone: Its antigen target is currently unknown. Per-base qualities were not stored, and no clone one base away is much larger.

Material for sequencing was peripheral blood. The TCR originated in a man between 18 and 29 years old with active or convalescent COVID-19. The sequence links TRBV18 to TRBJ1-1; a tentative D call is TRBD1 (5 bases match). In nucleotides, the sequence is TGTGCCAGCTCAGGGGGGGAGGACACTGAAGCTTTCTTT. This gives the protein CASSGGEDTEAFF.